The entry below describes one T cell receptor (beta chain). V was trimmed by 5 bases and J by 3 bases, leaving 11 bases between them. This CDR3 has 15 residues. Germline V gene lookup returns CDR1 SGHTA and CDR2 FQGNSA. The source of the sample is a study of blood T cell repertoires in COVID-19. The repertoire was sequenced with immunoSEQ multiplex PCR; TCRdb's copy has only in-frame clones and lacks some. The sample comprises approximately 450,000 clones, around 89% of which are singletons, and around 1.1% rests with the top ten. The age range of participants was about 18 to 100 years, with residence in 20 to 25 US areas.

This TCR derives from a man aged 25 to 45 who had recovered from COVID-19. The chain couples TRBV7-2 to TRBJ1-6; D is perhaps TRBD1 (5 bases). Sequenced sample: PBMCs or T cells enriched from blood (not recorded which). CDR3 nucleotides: TGTGCCAGCAGCATAAGACAGAGCTATAATTCACCCCTCCACTTT. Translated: CASSIRQSYNSPLHF.